This passage covers 30 T cell receptor beta chains from one sample sequenced in a study of shared clonotypes between healthy human individuals. Profiled with immunoSEQ multiplex PCR; TCRdb holds only in-frame clones, not every one. The table lists approximately 2.1 million clones, roughly 93% of them singletons, with about 0.39% in the top ten. The sequencing input was naive CD4+ T cells from PBMCs. This sample's subset: CD45RA+ positively selected. These receptors originate from a man between 18 and 35 years old in good health. Some clones in this sample may be carry-over from other donors' samples.

The chain couples TRBV10-3 to TRBJ1-2; 10 nucleotides line up with TRBD1. Trimming took 0 bases from V and 3 from J; bases not matched to a gene: 7. Germline values: CDR1 ENHRY, CDR2 SYGVKD. The CDR3 length is 17 residues. CDR3 region: CAISESSGTGVYYGYTF. The DNA for the CDR3 is TGTGCCATCAGTGAGTCGAGCGGGACAGGGGTTTACTATGGCTACACCTTC.

CDR3 nucleotide sequence: TGTGCCAGCACCGTCTCAAAATCTAGCTACGAGCAGTACTTC. Translation: CASTVSKSSYEQYF. This chain links TRBV7-2 with TRBJ2-7; D not resolved. Trimming pared 7 bases from V and 3 bases from J, leaving 16 bases between. Looked up from germline, CDR1 is SGHTA and CDR2 is FQGNSA. The CDR3 loop spans 14 amino acids.

This sequence joins TRBV28 and TRBJ2-1; D may correspond to TRBD1 or TRBD2 (5 bases each). Deletions cut 5 bases from V and 4 bases from J, with 15 bases between. The CDR3 contains 15 residues. The germline CDR1 and CDR2 sequences are MDHEN and SYDVKM. The CDR3: CASSLPGTAYNEQFF. The DNA of the CDR3 is TGTGCCAGCAGTCTTCCAGGGACGGCGTACAATGAGCAGTTCTTC.

The J gene is TRBJ2-1, the V gene TRBV29-1; 7 positions match TRBD1. CDR1 is SQVTM, CDR2 ANQGSEA, per germline. The ends lost 7 bases at V and 4 bases at J; junction bases unmatched: 10. CDR3 length: 14 amino acids. This CDR3 is CSAEGQGDYNEQFF. The CDR3 bases are TGCAGCGCCGAGGGGCAGGGGGATTACAATGAGCAGTTCTTC.

The chain links TRBV10-1 to TRBJ1-1; D ambiguous. Germline V gene lookup returns CDR1 WNHNN and CDR2 SYGVQD (reference sequence). The CDR3 extends over 13 amino acids. Trimming cost V 6 bases and J 3 bases, with 11 bases left between them. The CDR3 here is CASRLTLDTEAFF. CDR3 nucleotides: TGCGCCAGCAGATTGACACTCGACACTGAAGCTTTCTTT.

This chain joins TRBV27 and TRBJ1-5, with a tentative D call TRBD1 (5 bases). Trimming stripped 7 bases from V and 7 bases from J, with 17 bases between. The CDR3 contains 14 residues. Germline CDR1 reads MNHEY; CDR2 reads SMNVEV (reference sequence). The CDR3 spells CASKDGRGSQPQHF. CDR3 sequence (DNA): TGTGCCAGCAAGGACGGGAGGGGAAGCCAGCCCCAGCATTTT.

This clone has only a few counts. Additional DNA sequences in this sample encode the identical CDR3. The V call is TRBV7-2, the J call TRBJ1-5; 10 bases align to TRBD1. The germline gives CDR1 SGHTA, CDR2 FQGNSA. J was trimmed by 5 bases and V by 5 bases; bases with no gene match: 3. This CDR3 spans 14 amino acids. The CDR3 sequence is CASSLDRGDQPQHF. The CDR3 coding sequence is TGTGCCAGCAGCCTGGACAGGGGGGATCAGCCCCAGCATTTT.

With respect to this clone: Germline and junction disagree at one end, which may indicate a read error. The chain uses TRBV28 and TRBJ2-1; the D is unclear. Per germline, CDR1 MDHEN and CDR2 SYDVKM. CDR3 length equals 10 residues. CDR3 bases: TGCCCAGACCGGCCCAATGAGCAGTTCTTC. As protein: CPDRPNEQFF.

The chain is built from TRBV28 and TRBJ1-4, with 7 positions matching TRBD1. V shed 4 bases, J shed 8 bases, and the junction held 10 bases outside the gene matches. The CDR3 contains 15 residues. The V gene's germline CDR1 is MDHEN and CDR2 SYDVKM. Here the CDR3 reads CASSYPGQRSEKLFF. CDR3 in DNA: TGTGCCAGCAGTTATCCGGGACAGCGTTCCGAAAAACTGTTTTTT.

As DNA, the CDR3 is TGTGCCAGCACGGCATGGGGGACAGATACGCAGTATTTT. Protein product: CASTAWGTDTQYF. The rearrangement links TRBV9 to TRBJ2-3; D possibly uses TRBD1 or TRBD2 (5 bases each). This CDR3 has 13 residues. Germline lookup yields CDR1 SGDLS and CDR2 YYNGEE. Trimming took 6 bases from V and 3 from J, leaving 11 bases between them. The entire variable domain, with the rest obtained from reference TRBV9 and TRBJ2-3, is as follows: DSGVTQTPKHLITATGQRVTLRCSPRSGDLSVYWYQQSLDQGLQFLIQYYNGEERAKGNILERFSAQQFPDLHSELNLSSLELGDSALYFCASTAWGTDTQYFGPGTRLTVL.

The rearrangement links TRBV10-3 to TRBJ2-1; 12 positions agree with TRBD2. The junction had 10 bases not matched to a gene; V was cut back by 3 bases and J by 7 bases. CDR3 length equals 17 residues. CDR1 is ENHRY, CDR2 SYGVKD, per germline. The CDR3: CAISDPSLAGGSNEQFF. The CDR3 DNA reads TGTGCCATCAGTGACCCCTCACTAGCGGGAGGTTCTAATGAGCAGTTCTTC.

Comment on this clone: An end of the junction differs from the germline gene, which may be a read error. V is TRBV29-1 and J is TRBJ2-1, with D uncertain. The CDR3 has 12 amino acids. Germline V gives CDR1 SQVTM, CDR2 ANQGSEA. The CDR3 spells CSVEDGRPVSIF. CDR3 bases: TGCAGCGTTGAAGATGGGCGGCCTGTTAGTATCTTC.

The chain carries TRBV6-1 and TRBJ2-7; D unclear. The length of the CDR3 is 11 residues. With 7 bases removed from V and 3 bases from J, the gap between germline ends came to 7 bases. Germline CDR1 and CDR2: MNHNS and SASEGT. The CDR3 nucleotides read TGTGCCAGCAAGAAAAACTACGAGCAGTACTTC. Its translation is CASKKNYEQYF.

The rearrangement uses TRBV5-4 and TRBJ2-7; D gene uncertain. The V end was cut by 1 base, the J end by 1 base, with 15 bases between. Germline V gives CDR1 SGHNT, CDR2 YYREEE (reference sequence). There are 16 residues in the CDR3. CDR3 nucleotides: TGTGCCAGCAGCTTGTACCCGGGTGTAGCATCCTACGAGCAGTACTTC. It is translated as CASSLYPGVASYEQYF.

V usage is TRBV4-3 and J usage is TRBJ2-1; 13 nucleotides align to TRBD2. This CDR3 spans 16 amino acids. V gave up 1 base and J gave up 8 bases; unmatched junction bases: 5. Germline CDR1 reads LGHNA; CDR2 reads YSLEER. CDR3 loop: CASSQGTSGSLDEQFF. CDR3 nucleotides: TGCGCCAGCAGCCAAGGGACTAGCGGGAGTCTCGATGAGCAGTTCTTC.

This chain joins TRBV18 and TRBJ2-7; TRBD1 is a possible D gene (6 bases). The germline V gene encodes CDR1 KGHSH and CDR2 LQKENI. Trimming stripped 4 bases from V and 5 bases from J, with 15 bases between. CDR3 length: 14 amino acids. CDR3 sequence: CASSRDQQGNEQYF. The CDR3 DNA follows: TGTGCCAGCTCACGGGACCAACAGGGTAACGAGCAGTACTTC.

V usage is TRBV7-2 and J usage is TRBJ2-3; TRBD1 might be the D (6 bases). The germline V gene has CDR1 SGHTA and CDR2 FQGNSA. CDR3 length equals 15 residues. The V and J ends lost 5 bases and 2 bases respectively, with 14 bases between them. The CDR3 loop reads CASSLSTGFTDTQYF. CDR3 nucleotides: TGTGCCAGCAGCCTTTCGACAGGATTCACAGATACGCAGTATTTT.

The gene calls are TRBV7-9 and TRBJ2-2, with 15 bases that match TRBD2. V was pared by 1 base and J by 3 bases, with 6 bases of the junction left unmatched. CDR3 length: 19 residues. Germline CDR1 and CDR2: SEHNR and FQNEAQ (reference sequence). The DNA of the CDR3 is TGTGCCAGCAGCTTAGGCACGAGGACTAGCGGGAGGGACACCGGGGAGCTGTTTTTT. It yields the protein CASSLGTRTSGRDTGELFF.

This chain uses TRBV6-5 with TRBJ2-7; tentative D call: TRBD1 (6 bases). The germline V gene encodes CDR1 MNHEY and CDR2 SVGAGI. The CDR3 spans 15 residues. Trimming shortened V by 6 bases and J by 1 base, and 16 bases separated the two germline ends. CDR3 nucleotide sequence: TGTGCCAGCAGACGACGGACAGACTCTTCCTACGAGCAGTACTTC. This gives the protein CASRRRTDSSYEQYF.

For this clone: This CDR3 is also generated by other DNA sequences in the sample. The rearrangement joins TRBV2 to TRBJ2-3; 10 bases line up with TRBD2. CDR1 and CDR2 from the germline V gene are SNHLY and FYNNEI. After removal of 4 bases from V and 1 base from J, the junction contained 2 bases not matched to a gene. The CDR3 has 15 amino acids. CDR3 DNA sequence: TGTGCCAGCAGTGGCCTAGCGGGAGGCACAGATACGCAGTATTTT. This encodes CASSGLAGGTDTQYF. The full variable domain, rest sourced from reference TRBV2 and TRBJ2-3, is EPEVTQTPSHQVTQMGQEVILRCVPISNHLYFYWYRQILGQKVEFLVSFYNNEISEKSEIFDDQFSVERPDGSNFTLKIRSTKLEDSAMYFCASSGLAGGTDTQYFGPGTRLTVL.

V usage is TRBV19 and J usage is TRBJ2-3; possibly TRBD2 for D (7 bases). V was pared by 6 bases and J by 5 bases, with 12 bases between. The CDR3 contains 13 residues. Looked up from germline, CDR1 is LNHDA and CDR2 is SQIVND (reference sequence). The DNA of the CDR3 is TGTGCCAGTAGCGGGGGGCGCATAGATACGCAGTATTTT. As protein: CASSGGRIDTQYF.

The chain joins TRBV4-3 to TRBJ2-2; D is ambiguous. The CDR3 runs to 14 residues. V lost 2 bases and J lost 4, with 8 bases in between. From germline, CDR1 is LGHNA and CDR2 YSLEER. This CDR3 is CASSQYGVTGELFF. The CDR3, as DNA: TGCGCCAGCAGCCAATACGGAGTCACCGGGGAGCTGTTTTTT.

This rearrangement joins TRBV10-3 to TRBJ2-5; 8 bases map to TRBD2. The CDR3 spans 13 residues. V shed 2 bases, J shed 4 bases, and the junction held 0 bases outside the gene matches. CDR1 is ENHRY, CDR2 SYGVKD, per germline. CDR3 in amino acids: CAISERGGETQYF. The CDR3 DNA is TGTGCCATCAGTGAGCGGGGGGGAGAGACCCAGTACTTC.

The chain carries TRBV11-1 and TRBJ2-7; D call uncertain. The CDR3 length is 13 residues. Trimming left V 6 bases short and J 6 bases short, with 15 bases between. Looked up from germline, CDR1 is SGHAT and CDR2 is FQDESV (reference sequence). The CDR3: CASSRPLAAEQYF. The CDR3 DNA reads TGTGCCAGCAGTCGACCCTTAGCAGCCGAGCAGTACTTC. Full variable domain (missing parts from reference TRBV11-1 and TRBJ2-7): EAEVAQSPRYKITEKSQAVAFWCDPISGHATLYWYRQILGQGPELLVQFQDESVVDDSQLPKDRFSAERLKGVDSTLKIQPAELGDSAMYLCASSRPLAAEQYFGPGTRLTVT.

The gene calls are TRBV25-1 and TRBJ2-5, with a weak D call TRBD2 (6 bases). CDR3 length: 16 residues. CDR1 MGHDK and CDR2 SYGVNS come from the germline V gene. V was trimmed by 4 bases and J by 0 bases, leaving 15 bases between them. This chain's CDR3 is CASSAHLATYQETQYF. CDR3 coding DNA: TGTGCCAGCAGTGCCCATCTAGCGACCTACCAAGAGACCCAGTACTTC.

The CDR3 here is CASSVVQRSAYEQYF. The DNA of the CDR3 is TGTGCCAGCAGCGTAGTACAGCGGTCCGCCTACGAGCAGTACTTC. This chain links TRBV9 with TRBJ2-7; tentative D call: TRBD2 (5 bases). There are 15 residues in the CDR3. Germline V gene sequence: CDR1 SGDLS, CDR2 YYNGEE. The V gene lost 0 bases and the J gene lost 2 bases, with 12 bases spanning the gap.

V is TRBV6-1 and J is TRBJ2-7; D might be TRBD1 (6 bases). Germline V gene data show CDR1 as MNHNS and CDR2 as SASEGT. Trimming removed 0 bases from V and 2 bases from J, with 14 bases in between. This CDR3 contains 16 residues. The CDR3 is CASSEAGQGRAYEQYF. CDR3 nucleotide sequence: TGTGCCAGCAGTGAAGCGGGGCAGGGGCGGGCCTACGAGCAGTACTTC.

On this clone itself: Other DNA sequences in the same sample also yield this CDR3. The chain uses TRBV19 and TRBJ1-2; no clear D. Trimming took 5 bases from V and 6 from J, leaving 4 bases between them. The CDR3 totals 10 residues. Germline lookup yields CDR1 LNHDA and CDR2 SQIVND (reference sequence). CDR3 in amino acids: CASSRDGYTF. The CDR3 DNA reads as TGTGCCAGTAGTCGTGATGGCTACACCTTC.

About this clone: Other DNA sequences of this sample code for an identical CDR3. This chain joins TRBV18 and TRBJ2-5, with 11 bases fitting TRBD2. Germline V gene data show CDR1 as KGHSH and CDR2 as LQKENI. V lost 3 bases to trimming and J lost 4 bases; unmatched junction nucleotides: 4. This CDR3 has 15 amino acids. CDR3 protein: CASSPRLAGGETQYF. CDR3 coding DNA: TGTGCCAGCTCACCGAGGCTAGCGGGAGGAGAGACCCAGTACTTC. Full variable domain (remainder filled in from reference TRBV18 and TRBJ2-5): NAGVMQNPRHLVRRRGQEARLRCSPMKGHSHVYWYRQLPEEGLKFMVYLQKENIIDESGMPKERFSAEFPKEGPSILRIQQVVRGDSAAYFCASSPRLAGGETQYFGPGTRLLVL.

This rearrangement joins TRBV5-6 to TRBJ2-7, with 7 bases identical to TRBD1. CDR1 is SGHDT, CDR2 YYEEEE, per germline. The length of the CDR3 is 15 residues. V trimming: 1 base; J trimming: 0 bases; junction bases outside the gene matches: 4. Written as DNA, the CDR3 is TGTGCCAGCAGCTTGTTGTCAGGGGGCTCCTACGAGCAGTACTTC. Its protein product is CASSLLSGGSYEQYF.